This TCR beta chain was found in a study of cytomegalovirus exposure and HLA in healthy donors. Across the study: It was reported in a later analysis that the approximately 120 validation repertoires used the same platform as the roughly 670 first-cohort repertoires. Overall study results and limits: Subsequent analysis found a tendency for first-cohort TCR clusters to co-occur within the 120 or so validation repertoires.

Germline assignment: CDR1 DFQATT and CDR2 SNEGSKA (reference sequence). The CDR3 is 11 amino acids. The V end was cut by 3 bases, the J end by 5 bases, with 5 bases between. Only in-frame clones appear in the TCRdb table, and some are missing; sequencing was by immunoSEQ multiplex PCR. The table records some 240,000 clones, over 80% of them present only once. Separate from the roughly 720-subject first cohort, the approximately 120-subject validation cohort was the one that the donors belonged to. This clone was counted a few times. Antigen specificity is unknown. This clonotype was obtained from a woman between 18 and 30 years old in good health and CMV-seronegative. The chain links TRBV20-1 to TRBJ1-5, with D unresolved. Sequencing was done on a sample of PBMCs. For the CDR3, the DNA is TGCAGTGCTAGCCAGGATCAGCCCCAGCATTTT. Translation: CSASQDQPQHF.